This paragraph reports one T cell receptor beta chain. This clonotype appeared many times. Its antigen remains undetermined. The input lacks base qualities; no much larger clone sits a single base away. This specimen comes from a study of T cells in Graves' hyperthyroidism and ophthalmopathy (dated 2019 in TCRdb). Looking at the study overall: Peripheral blood was collected at initial diagnosis, before any treatment. A discovery cohort of 95 to 100 patients, 43 with Graves' ophthalmopathy and 55 to 60 with stable Graves' hyperthyroidism, was used to find distinguishing TCR V-J signatures. Prospective prediction of ophthalmopathy was tested in an independent validation cohort of fewer than 20 hyperthyroidism patients and 17 patients who later progressed to ophthalmopathy. The approximately 100 discovery patients were randomly divided into training and test sets at a 7:3 ratio. The study also compared thyroid tissue and blood T-cell repertoires from several Graves' hyperthyroidism patients. Following sampling, methimazole starting at 30 mg daily was given to hyperthyroidism patients, and high-dose intravenous methylprednisolone was given to ophthalmopathy patients. The paper reports TCR Vbeta CDR3 sequencing of 135 peripheral blood samples: 40 to 45 ophthalmopathy, 75 to 80 hyperthyroidism and 17 progressor patients. Broad study findings and their caveats: Sample size was not statistically predetermined, and blinding of investigators to group allocation was not performed. During validation, the model predicted progression to ophthalmopathy a median of around six months ahead of onset, with more than 55% sensitivity and around 72% specificity. In cross-validation, a model built on a 13 V-J signature told ophthalmopathy apart from stable hyperthyroidism with 87.88% sensitivity and roughly 81% specificity, and in testing the same model reached 80%/75%. Most expanded thyroid clonotypes (frequency above 0.001) were also detected in blood, a finding suggesting that blood repertoires may reflect thyroid immune responses.

Ophthalmopathy patients had moderately to severely active disease, with a Clinical Activity Score of 3 or more, a NOSPECS grade of 4 or more, and a disease duration of less than 3 months. The study excluded patients with uncontrolled infections, other autoimmune diseases, pregnancy or lactation. Clinical symptoms, serum thyroxine and TRAb, thyroid ultrasound, and orbital computed tomography formed the basis for the diagnoses. Ficoll-Paque density gradient centrifugation was used to isolate PBMCs from around 10 ml of fresh peripheral blood. Total RNA was extracted using Trizol reagent, and RNA quality was assessed on an Agilent 2100 Bioanalyzer. The CDR3 holds 15 amino acids from the cysteine to the phenylalanine. Left in the record is the CDR3 DNA by itself, 45 bases read in frame from the first base. From the germline V gene, CDR1 is SGDLS and CDR2 is YYNGEE. Compared with germline, V lacks 3 bases and J lacks 5 bases; bases without a gene match: 6.

The TCR beta CDR3 regions were amplified from RNA transcripts. The TCR CDR3 was subjected to a first round of RT-PCR using the HTBI primer set and the Qiagen OneStep RT-PCR kit. A second multiplex PCR round built the libraries, followed by size selection and purification. Sequencing of the libraries was done on an Illumina HiSeq2000 using paired-end 100 bp reads. Processing in the source paper ran as follows. SOAPnuke was used to process the raw data, removing reads that contained adapters or uncalled bases, had a mean Phred below 15, or lacked an exact match to the constant primer or identifier. High-quality paired reads were merged with COPE v1.2.5, and unique nucleotide sequences were defined as clonotypes. MiTCR v1.1 was used to align clonotypes to the IMGT TRBV, TRBD and TRBJ reference segments. The analysis included only V-J combinations with a frequency above 0.0001, which together covered roughly 99% of the repertoires. A TCS score was defined as the ratio between F50 (clonal expansion) and ExV (chaos), using BLOSUM62-based TCRdist between CDR3 peptides within each V-J. Welch's t-statistics and random forest reduced 500 to 650 V-J features to roughly 13, which were used in a naive Bayes classifier (R e1071). TCRdb reran the public reads through fastp at Q25 and MiXCR, keeping productive beta chains. Rows with one shared CDR3 protein collapse into an entry with the most common genes and DNA. The V and J calls reflect TCRdb's pipeline rather than the authors' work. Present in this sample are under 600,000 distinct CDR3 sequences, 16% of which were seen just once. The ten biggest clones cover roughly 3.4% of the sample.

The rearrangement combines TRBV9 with TRBJ2-2, with 8 bases matching TRBD1. Sequencing used blood. This TCR came from a woman aged 40 to 50 with Graves' ophthalmopathy. The nucleotide sequence is given as TGTGCCAGCAGCGCGGAACAGGGGGAGACCGGGGAGCTGTTTTTT. Its translation reads: CASSAEQGETGELFF. With all but the CDR3 taken from the reference TRBV9 and TRBJ2-2 genes, the full variable domain is: DSGVTQTPKHLITATGQRVTLRCSPRSGDLSVYWYQQSLDQGLQFLIQYYNGEERAKGNILERFSAQQFPDLHSELNLSSLELGDSALYFCASSAEQGETGELFFGEGSRLTVL.